This is a list of T cell receptor beta chains from one sample in a study of T cell responses to AZD1222 COVID-19 vaccine. Profiling relied on immunoSEQ multiplex PCR, and the TCRdb table lists in-frame clones only, not all of them. The sample yields 70,000 or so clones, about 88% seen once. The sample was peripheral blood, taken on day 0 of AZD1222 vaccination. All receptors come from an adult in good health. The CDR3 runs from the conserved cysteine through the conserved F or W. A D gene is named only where the DNA matches it firmly. Clone size is given for some rows only: seen once, a few or many times, or a class if the clone is expanded.

D gene,clone size,V gene,J gene,CDR3 protein,CDR3 DNA
.,.,TRBV4-1,TRBJ2-7,CASSRYPSPPDEQYF,TGCGCCAGCAGCCGTTATCCCAGCCCTCCTGACGAGCAGTACTTC
.,.,TRBV18,TRBJ1-4,CASSPTAPNEKLFF,TGTGCCAGCTCACCGACAGCCCCTAATGAAAAACTGTTTTTT
.,.,TRBV29-1,TRBJ2-1,CSVAATGTSPYNEQFF,TGCAGCGTCGCTGCTACCGGGACTTCACCCTACAATGAGCAGTTCTTC
.,.,TRBV10-3,TRBJ1-6,CAISEHGRSNSPLHF,TGTGCCATCAGTGAGCATGGAAGATCGAATTCACCCCTCCACTTT
TRBD2,.,TRBV5-1,TRBJ2-7,CASSLSSGSSYEQYF,TGCGCCAGCAGCTTATCTAGCGGGAGCTCCTACGAGCAGTACTTC
.,.,TRBV27,TRBJ2-7,CASSSGGRLVHEQYF,TGTGCCAGCAGTTCCGGGGGCCGACTCGTCCACGAGCAGTACTTC
.,.,TRBV7-9,TRBJ1-5,CASSLGGELFHQPQHF,TGTGCCAGCAGCTTAGGCGGTGAACTTTTCCATCAGCCCCAGCATTTT
.,.,TRBV10-3,TRBJ1-1,CAIRAGMRDGGEAFF,TGTGCCATCCGCGCAGGGATGCGCGATGGGGGTGAAGCTTTCTTT
.,.,TRBV27,TRBJ2-1,CASSFLGSSYNEQFF,TGTGCCAGCAGTTTTTTAGGGAGCTCCTACAATGAGCAGTTCTTC
TRBD2,.,TRBV23-1,TRBJ2-1,CASSQKELAGLLHNEQFF,TGCGCCAGCAGTCAAAAGGAACTAGCGGGCCTCCTTCACAATGAGCAGTTCTTC
.,few,TRBV2,TRBJ1-4,CATGGQNEKLFF,TGTGCCACCGGGGGGCAGAATGAAAAACTGTTTTTT
.,.,TRBV23-1,TRBJ2-7,CASSHVGPVYEQYF,TGCGCCAGCAGTCACGTTGGACCGGTCTACGAGCAGTACTTC
TRBD1,once,TRBV5-1,TRBJ1-1,CASSLGGQAIEAFF,TGCGCCAGCAGCTTGGGGGGACAGGCGATTGAAGCTTTCTTT
.,once,TRBV6-4,TRBJ2-3,CASSPRGILRTDTQYF,TGTGCCAGCAGCCCGAGGGGAATCCTCCGCACAGATACGCAGTATTTT
.,.,TRBV10-1,TRBJ2-7,CASSESLTRASQNEQYF,TGCGCCAGCAGTGAGTCTCTCACCCGAGCGTCACAGAACGAGCAGTACTTC
TRBD2,few,TRBV3-1/TRBV3-2,TRBJ2-7,CASRGGLAGGYEQYF,TGTGCCAGCAGAGGGGGACTAGCGGGAGGCTACGAGCAGTACTTC
TRBD2,.,TRBV2,TRBJ2-1,CASSLIGTSGSVNNEQFF,TGTGCCAGCAGTTTAATCGGGACTAGCGGGAGTGTGAACAATGAGCAGTTCTTC
.,.,TRBV4-2,TRBJ2-6,CASSRDNLSGANVLTF,TGTGCCAGCAGCCGGGACAACCTCTCTGGGGCCAACGTCCTGACTTTC
TRBD2,.,TRBV7-9,TRBJ2-3,CASSHGLARPSTDTQYF,TGTGCCAGCAGCCATGGACTAGCGAGGCCAAGCACAGATACGCAGTATTTT
.,.,TRBV6-6,TRBJ2-7,CASSYAASYEQYF,TGTGCCAGCAGTTACGCAGCCTCCTACGAGCAGTACTTC
.,once,TRBV7-9,TRBJ2-7,CASSPGAGQVYEQYF,TGTGCCAGCAGCCCTGGGGCGGGTCAGGTCTACGAGCAGTACTTC
TRBD2,.,TRBV6-4,TRBJ2-3,CASSDKAGASDTQYF,TGTGCCAGCAGTGACAAGGCGGGAGCATCAGATACGCAGTATTTT
TRBD2,.,TRBV24-1,TRBJ2-7,CATSDLTGRTSGSSSYEQYF,TGTGCCACCAGTGATTTAACGGGGCGAACTAGCGGGAGTTCGTCCTACGAGCAGTACTTC
.,.,TRBV6-5,TRBJ2-7,CASSYGPFGEQYF,TGTGCCAGCAGTTACGGTCCCTTTGGGGAGCAGTACTTC
.,.,TRBV4-1,TRBJ1-5,CASSQAGAVQPQHF,TGCGCCAGCAGCCAAGCGGGCGCGGTTCAGCCCCAGCATTTT